This T cell receptor (beta chain) is drawn from a study of shared clonotypes between healthy human individuals. The CDR3 sequence is 15 residues long. Germline lookup yields CDR1 MNHNS and CDR2 SASEGT. V was shortened by 4 bases and J by 2 bases, with 14 bases between the two germline ends. Sequenced by immunoSEQ multiplex PCR; TCRdb stores in-frame clones only, minus some. The table records around 700,000 clones, roughly 70% of them present only once. This clone showed up just a few times. Material: memory CD4+ T cells sorted from blood. Subset given: CD45RA-negative fraction. The V gene is TRBV6-1, the J gene TRBJ1-1; D gene unclear. This receptor was taken from a woman under 40 in good health. The CDR3 reads CASSAEPGSNTEAFF. CDR3 DNA sequence: TGTGCCAGCAGTGCCGAACCGGGATCAAACACTGAAGCTTTCTTT.